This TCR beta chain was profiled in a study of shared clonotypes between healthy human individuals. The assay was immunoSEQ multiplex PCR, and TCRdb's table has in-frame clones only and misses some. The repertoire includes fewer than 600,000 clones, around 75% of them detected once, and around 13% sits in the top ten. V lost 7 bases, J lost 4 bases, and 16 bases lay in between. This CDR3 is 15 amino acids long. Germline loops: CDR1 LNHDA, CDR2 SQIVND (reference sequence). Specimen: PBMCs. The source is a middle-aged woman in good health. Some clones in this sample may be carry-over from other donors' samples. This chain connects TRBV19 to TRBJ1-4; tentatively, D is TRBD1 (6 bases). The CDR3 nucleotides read TGTGCCAGTACCGCACAGGGCGCCCTTAATGAAAAACTGTTTTTT. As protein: CASTAQGALNEKLFF.